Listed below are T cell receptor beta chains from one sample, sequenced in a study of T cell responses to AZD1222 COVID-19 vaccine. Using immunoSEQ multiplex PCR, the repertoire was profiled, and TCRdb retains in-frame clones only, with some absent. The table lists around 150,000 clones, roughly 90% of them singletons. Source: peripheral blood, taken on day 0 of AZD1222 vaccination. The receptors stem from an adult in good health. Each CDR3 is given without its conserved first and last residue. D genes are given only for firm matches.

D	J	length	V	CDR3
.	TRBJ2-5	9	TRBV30	AWSVGETQY
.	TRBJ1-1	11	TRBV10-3	AITSERGTEAF
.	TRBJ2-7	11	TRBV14	ASSPGLTYEQY
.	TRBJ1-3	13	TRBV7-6	ASSFGAISGNTIY
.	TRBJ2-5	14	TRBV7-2	ASSLGGSLRRETQY
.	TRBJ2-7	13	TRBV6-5	ASSYGGAPTYEQY
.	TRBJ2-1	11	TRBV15	ATSRDEGSEQF
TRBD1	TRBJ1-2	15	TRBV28	ASSFTRGQVSNYGYT
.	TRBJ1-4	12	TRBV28	ASSLRQVNEKLF
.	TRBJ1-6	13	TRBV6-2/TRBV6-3	ASSYPGTRDSPLH
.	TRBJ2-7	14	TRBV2	ASSEPRGGGAYEQY
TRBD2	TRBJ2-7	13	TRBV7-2	ASSLTSGTVYEQY